The 15 T cell receptor beta chains listed next were all sequenced from one sample in a study of control samples from healthy donors and cancer patients. This table comes from immunoSEQ multiplex PCR, and its TCRdb copy is limited to in-frame clones, with some not included. The sample carries 150,000 to 200,000 clones, just over 90% recorded once. Sequencing input: blood. The receptors stem from a man aged 25 to 40 in good health.

The chain couples TRBV27 to TRBJ2-7; D ambiguous. This CDR3 spans 15 amino acids. The germline V gene has CDR1 MNHEY and CDR2 SMNVEV (reference sequence). The V gene lost 6 bases and the J gene lost 2 bases, with 17 bases spanning the gap. This chain's CDR3 is CASRNPGKPPYEQYF. In DNA form, the CDR3 reads TGTGCCAGCAGAAATCCGGGCAAACCCCCCTACGAGCAGTACTTC.

The gene calls are TRBV2 and TRBJ2-1; D ambiguous. In germline, CDR1 is SNHLY, CDR2 FYNNEI. The CDR3 is 15 amino acids. The V end lost 9 bases, the J end lost 2 bases, and 17 bases lay between the germline ends. DNA for the CDR3: TGTGCCAGGGGGAAGGGCACAGTTACCTACAATGAGCAGTTCTTC. Its protein is CARGKGTVTYNEQFF.

This clone was observed once. The chain recombines TRBV7-2 with TRBJ1-2; D is possibly TRBD1 (5 bases). The CDR3 is 14 amino acids. V shed 5 bases and J shed 6 bases, with 16 bases lying between them. The V gene's germline CDR1 is SGHTA and CDR2 FQGNSA. The CDR3 spells CASSRLGGGDGYTF. The DNA of the CDR3 is TGTGCCAGCAGCCGCCTGGGCGGGGGAGATGGCTACACCTTC.

V and J are TRBV10-3 and TRBJ2-7; 11 nucleotides align to TRBD1. This CDR3 has 14 amino acids. Germline trimming cut 2 bases from V and 5 bases from J; bases unmatched to any gene: 2. Germline-derived CDR1 and CDR2 are ENHRY and SYGVKD. DNA of the CDR3: TGTGCCATCAGTGAGAGGACAGGGGGCGACGAGCAGTACTTC. Its translation: CAISERTGGDEQYF.

This clone showed up just once. The chain recombines TRBV27 with TRBJ1-4; 7 nucleotides agree with TRBD1. This CDR3 has 11 residues. Trimming cost V 5 bases and J 12 bases; bases outside gene matches: 3. Germline V gives CDR1 MNHEY, CDR2 SMNVEV (reference sequence). The CDR3 sequence is CASSPGGELFF. The CDR3 DNA reads TGTGCCAGCAGTCCAGGGGGGGAACTGTTTTTT.

The chain is built from TRBV12-3 or TRBV12-4 and TRBJ2-3; D is undetermined. Trimming shortened V by 5 bases and J by 5 bases, and 8 bases separated the two germline ends. This CDR3 contains 12 residues. The CDR3 nucleotides read TGTGCCAGCAGTAGGACGGTAGATACGCAGTATTTT. It codes for CASSRTVDTQYF.

The V gene is TRBV7-8, the J gene TRBJ1-2, with a possible D match to TRBD1 (5 bases). V was shortened by 1 base and J by 8 bases, with 17 bases between the two germline ends. CDR3 size: 15 residues. The germline V gene has CDR1 SGHVS and CDR2 FQNEAQ. For the CDR3, the DNA is TGTGCCAGCAGCTTAGTAGGCACTGGAAGGGACGGCTACACCTTC. Protein product: CASSLVGTGRDGYTF.

V and J are TRBV29-1 and TRBJ2-1; TRBD1 might be the D (6 bases). This CDR3 region has 17 residues. Germline CDR1 SQVTM, CDR2 ANQGSEA. V gave up 0 bases and J gave up 5 bases, with 20 bases separating them. The CDR3 sequence: CSVEDFYTGTPNNEQFF. CDR3 DNA sequence: TGCAGCGTTGAAGACTTTTATACCGGGACACCGAACAATGAGCAGTTCTTC.

This chain uses TRBV10-3 with TRBJ1-1, with D perhaps TRBD1 (6 bases). Trimming cost V 6 bases and J 8 bases, with 13 bases left between them. In germline, CDR1 is ENHRY, CDR2 SYGVKD. This CDR3 region has 12 residues. CDR3 region: CAIRETGTEAFF. CDR3 nucleotide sequence: TGTGCCATCAGGGAAACCGGGACAGAAGCTTTCTTT.

This sequence joins TRBV9 and TRBJ1-1, with a weak D call TRBD1 (6 bases). Germline V gives CDR1 SGDLS, CDR2 YYNGEE. Trimming took 4 bases from V and 5 from J, leaving 9 bases between them. This CDR3 region has 12 residues. The CDR3, as DNA: TGTGCCAGCAGCCCCGGACAGACTGAAGCTTTCTTT. The encoded protein is CASSPGQTEAFF.

The V and J genes are TRBV4-1 and TRBJ2-7, with D maybe TRBD1 (5 bases). V was clipped by 0 bases and J by 1 base, with 13 bases between them. The CDR3 has 16 residues. Germline V lookup: CDR1 MGHRA, CDR2 YSYEKL. The chain's CDR3 is CASSQERSQGSYEQYF. The CDR3 region has the DNA TGCGCCAGCAGCCAAGAACGGTCTCAGGGATCCTACGAGCAGTACTTC.

The chain uses TRBV7-8 and TRBJ2-5, with a weak D call TRBD2 (5 bases). V was clipped by 4 bases and J by 7 bases, with 13 bases between them. The CDR3 consists of 13 residues. The germline V gene has CDR1 SGHVS and CDR2 FQNEAQ. CDR3 in amino acids: CASSSSGVRTQYF. CDR3 DNA sequence: TGTGCCAGCAGCTCCTCCGGGGTACGGACCCAGTACTTC. Combining the CDR3 with reference TRBV7-8 and TRBJ2-5 gives the whole variable domain GAGVSQSPRYKVAKRGQDVALRCDPISGHVSLFWYQQALGQGPEFLTYFQNEAQLDKSGLPSDRFFAERPEGSVSTLKIQRTQQEDSAVYLCASSSSGVRTQYFGPGTRLLVL.

This sequence joins TRBV2 and TRBJ1-6; D may be TRBD1 (5 bases). The length of the CDR3 is 16 residues. V lost 4 bases and J 7 bases, leaving 17 bases between the germline ends. Germline V gene sequence: CDR1 SNHLY, CDR2 FYNNEI. Written as DNA, the CDR3 is TGTGCCAGCAGTGTATCTTGGGCCGGGGGGAATTCACCCCTCCACTTT. Encoded protein: CASSVSWAGGNSPLHF.

The J gene is TRBJ1-1, the V gene TRBV5-1; tentative D call: TRBD1 (5 bases). The CDR3 sequence is 13 residues long. Germline loops: CDR1 SGHRS, CDR2 YFSETQ. V was trimmed by 2 bases and J by 2 bases, leaving 7 bases between them. CDR3 amino acids: CASSFQGNTEAFF. CDR3 nucleotide sequence: TGCGCCAGCAGCTTTCAGGGAAACACTGAAGCTTTCTTT. The full variable domain, with the rest looked up from reference TRBV5-1 and TRBJ1-1, is KAGVTQTPRYLIKTRGQQVTLSCSPISGHRSVSWYQQTPGQGLQFLFEYFSETQRNKGNFPGRFSGRQFSNSRSEMNVSTLELGDSALYLCASSFQGNTEAFFGQGTRLTVV.

For the CDR3, the DNA is TGTGCCAGCAGTTTAGGACAGCTGCAGTACTTC. Its protein is CASSLGQLQYF. The chain recombines TRBV25-1 with TRBJ2-7; maybe TRBD1 (6 bases). This CDR3 is built from 11 residues. Trimming left V 5 bases short and J 9 bases short, with 11 bases between. Per germline, CDR1 MGHDK and CDR2 SYGVNS.